These 27 T cell receptor beta chains came from one sample sequenced in a study of cytomegalovirus exposure and HLA in healthy donors (dated by TCRdb to about 2017). Library generation was performed with the immunoSEQ multiplex PCR assay. The multiplex PCR relied on a mix of 60 forward primers for TCR Vbeta segments and 13 reverse primers for TCR Jbeta segments. Held by TCRdb, this immuneACCESS table contains in-frame sequences only and omits some clones. Under half of the omission traces to an unresolved V gene where checked; the cause of the rest is unknown. The sample table contains 100,000 to 150,000 clones; only one count was recorded for about 85% of them. The top ten clonotypes cover 0.24% of the sample. Sequences were obtained from PBMCs. Receptors originate from a man aged 45 to 65 in good health and CMV-seronegative.

The V call is TRBV4-1, the J call TRBJ2-2, with D perhaps matching TRBD2 (5 bases). Between the trimmed V and J ends, which lost 1 base and 5 bases, there was a span of 14 bases. This CDR3 comprises 16 residues. Germline V gene lookup returns CDR1 MGHRA and CDR2 YSYEKL. DNA of the CDR3: TGCGCCAGCAGCCAAGTCATCGGGGTGGGTACCGGGGAGCTGTTTTTT. Amino acid sequence: CASSQVIGVGTGELFF.

The V and J genes are TRBV5-1 and TRBJ2-1; D not resolved. This CDR3 contains 14 residues. Trimming cost V 1 base and J 3 bases, with 8 bases left between them. Germline CDR1 is SGHRS and CDR2 is YFSETQ. The CDR3 region has the DNA TGCGCCAGCAGCTTGTTAACAGTCTACAATGAGCAGTTCTTC. Translation: CASSLLTVYNEQFF.

The V gene is TRBV7-8, the J gene TRBJ2-3; D unclear. Trimming shortened V by 1 base and J by 0 bases, and 17 bases separated the two germline ends. The CDR3 contains 18 residues. CDR1 SGHVS and CDR2 FQNEAQ come from the germline V gene. The CDR3 spells CASSLVVSEEASTDTQYF. CDR3 DNA sequence: TGTGCCAGCAGCTTAGTGGTGTCCGAGGAAGCTAGCACAGATACGCAGTATTTT.

The chain uses TRBV19 and TRBJ1-5; no firm D call. V lost 0 bases, J lost 1 base, and 10 bases lay in between. This CDR3 has 16 amino acids. Germline CDR1 is LNHDA and CDR2 is SQIVND (reference sequence). In DNA, the CDR3 is TGTGCCAGTAGTATAGATGGTCGGAGGAGCAATCAGCCCCAGCATTTT. Translation: CASSIDGRRSNQPQHF.

This clone appeared a single time. The gene calls are TRBV25-1 and TRBJ2-1; TRBD1 aligns across 9 bases. V lost 6 bases to trimming and J lost 5 bases; unmatched junction nucleotides: 14. The CDR3 is 17 amino acids. Germline V CDR1 and CDR2: MGHDK, SYGVNS. The CDR3 spells CASSGLGRDRENNEQFF. DNA of the CDR3: TGTGCCAGCAGCGGCCTCGGAAGGGACAGGGAAAACAATGAGCAGTTCTTC.

The chain recombines TRBV4-3 with TRBJ1-6, with D maybe TRBD1 (6 bases). The germline V and J ends were trimmed by 2 bases and 7 bases, with 15 bases remaining between them. Germline-derived CDR1 and CDR2 are LGHNA and YSLEER. The CDR3 has 16 residues. The CDR3 protein is CASSQLLRTGNSPLHF. The CDR3 DNA reads as TGCGCCAGCAGCCAACTCCTACGCACAGGGAATTCACCCCTCCACTTT.

Concerning this clone: Other DNA sequences in the sample encode the same CDR3. The chain carries TRBV5-1 and TRBJ2-2; TRBD2 matches 12 bases. With 0 bases clipped from V and 6 bases from J, the junction kept 3 bases outside the gene matches. The germline V gene encodes CDR1 SGHRS and CDR2 YFSETQ. CDR3 length: 16 amino acids. For the CDR3, the DNA is TGCGCCAGCAGCTTGGGACTAGCGGGAGCTCCCGGGGAGCTGTTTTTT. It translates to CASSLGLAGAPGELFF. The full variable domain, completed using reference TRBV5-1 and TRBJ2-2, is KAGVTQTPRYLIKTRGQQVTLSCSPISGHRSVSWYQQTPGQGLQFLFEYFSETQRNKGNFPGRFSGRQFSNSRSEMNVSTLELGDSALYLCASSLGLAGAPGELFFGEGSRLTVL.

The J gene is TRBJ1-1, the V gene TRBV29-1; no firm D call. The length of the CDR3 is 14 residues. Germline CDR1 and CDR2: SQVTM and ANQGSEA. Between the trimmed V and J ends, which lost 7 bases and 1 base, there was a span of 16 bases. The CDR3 DNA reads as TGCAGCGCTGCATTGGGCCCAGGGAACACTGAAGCTTTCTTT. Its translation: CSAALGPGNTEAFF.

This chain links TRBV7-9 with TRBJ2-7; a possible D gene is TRBD1 (5 bases). The germline V and J ends were trimmed by 0 bases and 2 bases, with 11 bases remaining between them. In germline, CDR1 is SEHNR, CDR2 FQNEAQ (reference sequence). The CDR3 is made up of 15 amino acids. As DNA, the CDR3 is TGTGCCAGCAGCTTAGCCCAGGGTAGGGCCTACGAGCAGTACTTC. Protein product: CASSLAQGRAYEQYF.

The V and J genes are TRBV12-5 and TRBJ2-1, with 8 bases lining up with TRBD2. Trimming took 3 bases from V and 5 from J; bases not matched to a gene: 3. The CDR3 consists of 14 residues. The germline V gene has CDR1 LGHNT and CDR2 FRNRAP. Here the CDR3 reads CASGLAGADNEQFF. CDR3 nucleotides: TGTGCTAGTGGTTTAGCGGGGGCCGACAATGAGCAGTTCTTC.

The chain combines TRBV7-2 with TRBJ2-1; TRBD1 agrees at 9 bases. The germline V gene has CDR1 SGHTA and CDR2 FQGNSA. The CDR3 covers 14 residues. J gave up 7 bases and V 6 bases, and 7 bases lay outside the gene matches. DNA of the CDR3: TGTGCCAGCAGTTATACAGGGGGCGGGAATGAGCAGTTCTTC. Encoded protein: CASSYTGGGNEQFF.

The chain is built from TRBV7-2 and TRBJ2-5, with D perhaps TRBD2 (5 bases). Germline CDR1 reads SGHTA; CDR2 reads FQGNSA. Between the trimmed V and J ends, which lost 5 bases and 6 bases, there was a span of 16 bases. This CDR3 has 14 amino acids. In DNA form, the CDR3 reads TGTGCCAGCAGCCCCGTCGAGGGCTGGCAGACCCAGTACTTC. It yields the protein CASSPVEGWQTQYF.

The chain combines TRBV4-2 with TRBJ2-2; D gene unclear. This CDR3 contains 14 residues. From germline, CDR1 is LGHNA and CDR2 YNFKEQ. Between the trimmed V and J ends, which lost 1 base and 1 base, there was a span of 4 bases. The CDR3 coding sequence is TGTGCCAGCAGCCAAGCAGGGAACACCGGGGAGCTGTTTTTT. The encoded protein is CASSQAGNTGELFF.

Details on this clone: This specimen includes other DNA sequences encoding the same CDR3. V and J are TRBV4-3 and TRBJ2-3, with D possibly being TRBD2 (5 bases). Per germline, CDR1 LGHNA and CDR2 YSLEER. Trimming left V 0 bases short and J 5 bases short, with 6 bases between. This CDR3 is 13 amino acids long. DNA for the CDR3: TGCGCCAGCAGCCAAGACCGGGGAGATACGCAGTATTTT. Translated, it gives CASSQDRGDTQYF.

This chain links TRBV7-9 with TRBJ2-7, with a tentative D call TRBD2 (5 bases). CDR3 length: 15 residues. Looked up from germline, CDR1 is SEHNR and CDR2 is FQNEAQ (reference sequence). Trimming cost V 5 bases and J 0 bases, with 14 bases left between them. The CDR3 is CASSPDFLSSYEQYF. CDR3 nucleotides: TGTGCCAGCAGCCCGGACTTTCTCAGCTCCTACGAGCAGTACTTC. Variable domain in full (rest from reference TRBV7-9 and TRBJ2-7): DTGVSQNPRHKITKRGQNVTFRCDPISEHNRLYWYRQTLGQGPEFLTYFQNEAQLEKSRLLSDRFSAERPKGSFSTLEIQRTEQGDSAMYLCASSPDFLSSYEQYFGPGTRLTVT.

The chain has TRBV6-5 and TRBJ2-3; D is perhaps TRBD2 (6 bases). CDR1 is MNHEY, CDR2 SVGAGI, per germline. This CDR3 region has 14 residues. Trimming removed 6 bases at V and 6 bases at J, with 16 bases between. CDR3 region: CASRRDGDWDTQYF. The DNA of the CDR3 is TGTGCCAGCAGACGGGACGGGGACTGGGATACGCAGTATTTT.

The V gene is TRBV29-1, the J gene TRBJ2-7; 8 bases are a match to TRBD1. The V gene end was trimmed by 7 bases and the J gene end by 2 bases; junction bases not matched to a gene: 4. The germline V gene has CDR1 SQVTM and CDR2 ANQGSEA. CDR3 length: 12 residues. CDR3 DNA: TGCAGCGGGGGACAGGCCGCCTACGAGCAGTACTTC. Translated, it gives CSGGQAAYEQYF.

This chain uses TRBV5-1 with TRBJ1-4, with D maybe TRBD1 (5 bases). V was pared by 2 bases and J by 8 bases, with 10 bases between. Germline CDR1 and CDR2: SGHRS and YFSETQ. The CDR3 is 13 residues long. CDR3 coding DNA: TGCGCCAGCAGCTTTGGGGCGTCGGAAAAACTGTTTTTT. Translated, it gives CASSFGASEKLFF.

The chain combines TRBV28 with TRBJ2-7; 8 bases agree with TRBD2. Germline-derived CDR1 and CDR2 are MDHEN and SYDVKM. The CDR3 sequence is 14 residues long. Trimming at V came to 8 bases and at J to 1 base, leaving 7 bases not matched to a gene. The CDR3, as DNA: TGTGCCAGCGACTCCAGCGGGAGATCCTACGAGCAGTACTTC. Translation: CASDSSGRSYEQYF.

V is TRBV7-3 and J is TRBJ1-1; D unresolved. Trimming stripped 2 bases from V and 4 bases from J, with 8 bases between. Germline V gene data show CDR1 as SGHTA and CDR2 as FQGTGA. This CDR3 region has 13 residues. The CDR3 nucleotides read TGTGCCAGCAGCTTAGTGTCAGTCACTGAAGCTTTCTTT. Protein sequence: CASSLVSVTEAFF.

This clone was detected only a few times. The chain is built from TRBV5-1 and TRBJ2-7, with 8 bases fitting TRBD2. Germline CDR1 SGHRS, CDR2 YFSETQ. The V segment lost 3 bases and the J segment 2 bases; nucleotides outside the gene matches: 7. The CDR3 is 15 amino acids. Here the CDR3 reads CASSSTSARTYEQYF. For the CDR3, the DNA is TGCGCCAGCAGCTCGACTAGCGCCCGCACCTACGAGCAGTACTTC. Complete variable domain (other parts from reference TRBV5-1 and TRBJ2-7): KAGVTQTPRYLIKTRGQQVTLSCSPISGHRSVSWYQQTPGQGLQFLFEYFSETQRNKGNFPGRFSGRQFSNSRSEMNVSTLELGDSALYLCASSSTSARTYEQYFGPGTRLTVT.

V usage is TRBV6-5 and J usage is TRBJ1-4; perhaps TRBD1 as D (5 bases). Trimming stripped 8 bases from V and 8 bases from J, with 21 bases between. Germline CDR1 reads MNHEY; CDR2 reads SVGAGI. CDR3 length: 15 amino acids. In DNA, the CDR3 is TGTGCCAGCGGGCCGGGACTTTTAAAGGAGGAAAAACTGTTTTTT. This sequence encodes CASGPGLLKEEKLFF.

In this sample, this clone turned up once. This chain links TRBV28 with TRBJ2-1, with TRBD2 matching 9 bases. Germline loops: CDR1 MDHEN, CDR2 SYDVKM. Trimming at V came to 1 base and at J to 9 bases, leaving 7 bases not matched to a gene. The CDR3 is 15 amino acids. In DNA, the CDR3 is TGTGCCAGCAGTTTATACCGCGGGGGGGCCGGTGAGCAGTTCTTC. The encoded protein is CASSLYRGGAGEQFF.

This rearrangement joins TRBV7-6 to TRBJ2-1; D may be TRBD1 (6 bases). The germline CDR1 and CDR2 sequences are SGHVS and FNYEAQ. With 3 bases removed from V and 6 bases from J, the gap between germline ends came to 15 bases. This CDR3 region has 15 residues. The DNA for the CDR3 is TGTGCCAGCAGCTTCGGCTTTCAAGGGGGCAATGAGCAGTTCTTC. This sequence encodes CASSFGFQGGNEQFF.

This chain joins TRBV7-2 and TRBJ2-7; D might be TRBD1 (6 bases). The CDR3 is made up of 14 amino acids. Germline V lookup: CDR1 SGHTA, CDR2 FQGNSA. Trimming took 0 bases from V and 6 from J, leaving 12 bases between them. The CDR3 DNA follows: TGTGCCAGCAGCTTAGCCTTAACAGGGACCGAGCAGTACTTC. Translation gives CASSLALTGTEQYF.

This clone was seen a single time. The CDR3 DNA is TGCAGCGTTGGGGTAGCGTACGAGCAGTACTTC. Translated, it gives CSVGVAYEQYF. V gene TRBV29-1 combines with J gene TRBJ2-7; tentative D call: TRBD2 (5 bases). Deletions cut 4 bases from V and 4 bases from J, with 8 bases between. This CDR3 comprises 11 residues. Germline V gives CDR1 SQVTM, CDR2 ANQGSEA.

The chain uses TRBV7-6 and TRBJ1-4; D is unresolved. The V end lost 1 base, the J end lost 5 bases, and 8 bases lay between the germline ends. The CDR3 spans 14 residues. Germline V gene lookup returns CDR1 SGHVS and CDR2 FNYEAQ. CDR3 protein: CASSLGAGNEKLFF. The CDR3 DNA reads as TGTGCCAGCAGCTTAGGGGCCGGAAATGAAAAACTGTTTTTT.